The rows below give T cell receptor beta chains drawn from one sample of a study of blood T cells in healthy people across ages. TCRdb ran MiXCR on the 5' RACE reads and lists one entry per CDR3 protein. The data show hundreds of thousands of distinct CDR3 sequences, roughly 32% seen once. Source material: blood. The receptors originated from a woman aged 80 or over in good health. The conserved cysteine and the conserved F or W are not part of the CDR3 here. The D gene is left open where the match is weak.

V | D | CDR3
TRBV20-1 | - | SARDPAPGTHEQY
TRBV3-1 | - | ASSQVGAYEQF
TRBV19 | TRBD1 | ASSPARDSQETQY
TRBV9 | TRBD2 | ASSVDRLALYNEQF
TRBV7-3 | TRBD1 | ASSLRDRGLNEQF
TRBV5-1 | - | ASSLYRVNTGAF
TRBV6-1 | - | ASSVGAGYSSYNEQF
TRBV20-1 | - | SATLVGQLNFYGYT
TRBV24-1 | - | ATSDTTVLAEALVGEQF
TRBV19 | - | ATFNGAWGTEAF
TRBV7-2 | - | ASSEDSDTEAF
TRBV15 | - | ATSRDRTWLLSNQPQH
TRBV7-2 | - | ASSSRTEGYGYT
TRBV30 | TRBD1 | AWSGSGTGGYT
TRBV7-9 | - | ASSLGAGGRSGGETQY
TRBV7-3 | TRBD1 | ASSLDRGNCGYT
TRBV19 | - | ASSMGLLGEQY
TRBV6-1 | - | ASSEAGEQETQY
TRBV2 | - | ASVSGPYNQPQH
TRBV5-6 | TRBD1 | ASSWDRADTEAF
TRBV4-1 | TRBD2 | ASSRIAGVYNEQF
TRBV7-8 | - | ASSLEQLVHEQY
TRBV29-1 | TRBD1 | SVGDRLNYGYT
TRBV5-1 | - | ASSLEGVTEAF
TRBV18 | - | ASSPGRAVNQPQH
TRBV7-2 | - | ASSSLVLVGGQNEQF